These 22 T cell receptor beta chains were sequenced from one sample in a study of radiotherapy plus CTLA-4 blockade in lung cancer. Profiling relied on immunoSEQ multiplex PCR, and the TCRdb table lists in-frame clones only, not all of them. The sample includes roughly 80,000 clones, around 76% of them seen just once. The starting material was peripheral blood, obtained from a patient treated with radiotherapy plus ipilimumab. Source of these receptors: a human donor with non-small cell lung cancer who had a partial response to radiotherapy plus ipilimumab. Some clones in this sample may be carry-over from other donors' samples.

The CDR3, as DNA: TGCGCCAGCAGCTTGGAGGAGATAGGGGCCAACGTCCTGACTTTC. The encoded protein is CASSLEEIGANVLTF. The genes are TRBV5-1 and TRBJ2-6; no clear D. Germline assignment: CDR1 SGHRS and CDR2 YFSETQ. Trimming removed 0 bases from V and 4 bases from J, with 8 bases in between. The CDR3 loop spans 15 amino acids.

CDR3 protein: CASSIKRVSTDTQYF. The CDR3 bases are TGTGCCAGCAGCATCAAGCGGGTTAGCACAGATACGCAGTATTTT. V usage is TRBV5-6 and J usage is TRBJ2-3; D perhaps matches TRBD2 (6 bases). Germline V lookup: CDR1 SGHDT, CDR2 YYEEEE. The CDR3 has 15 residues. The germline V and J ends were trimmed by 4 bases and 0 bases, with 12 bases remaining between them.

The chain joins TRBV11-2 to TRBJ2-1; D remains unclear. The germline CDR1 and CDR2 sequences are SGHAT and FQNNGV. The V end lost 5 bases, the J end lost 8 bases, and 7 bases lay between the germline ends. The CDR3 consists of 11 residues. The CDR3 DNA reads TGTGCCAGCAGCAACTTCGATGAGCAGTTCTTC. This encodes CASSNFDEQFF.

The chain recombines TRBV30 with TRBJ2-5; TRBD2 is a possible D gene (5 bases). In germline, CDR1 is GTSNPN, CDR2 SVGIG (reference sequence). This CDR3 contains 14 residues. Trimming removed 5 bases at V and 6 bases at J, with 19 bases between. The CDR3 sequence: CAWGSDWFIKTQYF. The CDR3 nucleotides read TGTGCCTGGGGGTCGGACTGGTTTATAAAGACCCAGTACTTC.

This chain links TRBV28 with TRBJ2-1, with TRBD2 matching 14 bases. The CDR3 loop spans 19 amino acids. Trimming at V came to 5 bases and at J to 1 base, leaving 10 bases not matched to a gene. Germline loops: CDR1 MDHEN, CDR2 SYDVKM. The CDR3 sequence is CASSATLGTSGSSYNEQFF. In DNA, the CDR3 is TGTGCCAGCAGTGCCACCCTCGGGACTAGCGGGAGTTCCTACAATGAGCAGTTCTTC.

The chain carries TRBV7-9 and TRBJ1-1; D is unresolved. This CDR3 region has 15 residues. In germline, CDR1 is SEHNR, CDR2 FQNEAQ (reference sequence). Trimming took off 5 bases at V and 1 base at J, with 14 bases between the two ends. The CDR3 spells CASSPRVGGNTEAFF. The CDR3 nucleotides read TGTGCCAGCAGCCCGAGGGTGGGAGGGAACACTGAAGCTTTCTTT.

This rearrangement joins TRBV5-1 to TRBJ2-3; tentatively, D is TRBD1 (7 bases). There are 14 residues in the CDR3. Trimming shortened V by 4 bases and J by 5 bases, and 14 bases separated the two germline ends. CDR1 is SGHRS and CDR2 is YFSETQ in the germline V gene. This chain's CDR3 is CASSPGGYRDTQYF. The CDR3 DNA follows: TGCGCCAGCAGCCCAGGGGGGTATCGAGATACGCAGTATTTT.

This clone has a single count. This rearrangement joins TRBV7-9 to TRBJ2-1; maybe TRBD2 (5 bases). This CDR3 comprises 14 residues. V was pared by 5 bases and J by 1 base, with 9 bases between. The V gene's germline CDR1 is SEHNR and CDR2 FQNEAQ (reference sequence). CDR3 sequence reads: CASSVTGSYNEQFF. The CDR3 coding sequence is TGTGCCAGCAGCGTAACGGGGTCCTACAATGAGCAGTTCTTC.

The chain combines TRBV28 with TRBJ2-1, with 7 bases identical to TRBD2. The J segment lost 6 bases and the V segment lost 3 bases, leaving 8 bases of the junction unmatched. This CDR3 is 15 amino acids long. The germline CDR1 and CDR2 sequences are MDHEN and SYDVKM. Here the CDR3 DNA reads TGTGCCAGCAGTTTTACCAGCGGGATGCGCAATGAGCAGTTCTTC. It yields the protein CASSFTSGMRNEQFF.

J is TRBJ1-1 and V is TRBV10-1; TRBD1 might be the D (5 bases). This CDR3 region has 14 residues. Trimming cost V 3 bases and J 1 base, with 9 bases left between them. Germline CDR1 and CDR2: WNHNN and SYGVQD (reference sequence). CDR3 loop: CASSDRVGNTEAFF. Written as DNA, the CDR3 is TGCGCCAGCAGTGACAGGGTTGGGAACACTGAAGCTTTCTTT.

This clone was recorded only once. The chain combines TRBV7-2 with TRBJ2-5; 13 nucleotides agree with TRBD2. Germline V lookup: CDR1 SGHTA, CDR2 FQGNSA. This CDR3 comprises 16 residues. Trimming removed 4 bases from V and 3 bases from J; junction bases left unmatched: 5. This CDR3 reads CASSWGLAGRKETQYF. CDR3 DNA: TGTGCCAGCAGCTGGGGACTAGCGGGGAGAAAAGAGACCCAGTACTTC.

This clone turned up a few times. The chain uses TRBV15 and TRBJ1-4, with a tentative D call TRBD1 (6 bases). V lost 0 bases to trimming and J lost 0 bases, with 11 bases between them. The length of the CDR3 is 17 residues. Germline V gene lookup returns CDR1 LNHNV and CDR2 YYDKDF (reference sequence). The CDR3 loop is CATSRDQGRSTNEKLFF. DNA for the CDR3: TGTGCCACCAGCAGAGATCAGGGGCGCTCAACTAATGAAAAACTGTTTTTT.

This rearrangement joins TRBV5-1 to TRBJ1-2; a possible D gene is TRBD1 (6 bases). Trimming pared 4 bases from V and 6 bases from J, leaving 10 bases between. In germline, CDR1 is SGHRS, CDR2 YFSETQ. The CDR3 spans 12 residues. The CDR3 DNA sequence: TGCGCCAGCAGCGGAGGACAGAATGGCTACACCTTC. It codes for CASSGGQNGYTF.

The J gene is TRBJ1-1, the V gene TRBV5-5, with 10 bases fitting TRBD1. CDR3 length equals 15 residues. After removal of 6 bases from V and 7 bases from J, the junction contained 12 bases not matched to a gene. CDR1 SGHKS and CDR2 YYEKEE come from the germline V gene (reference sequence). CDR3 DNA sequence: TGTGCCAGCAACGATCGGGACAGGGGTTCTTTTGAAGCTTTCTTT. Its protein product is CASNDRDRGSFEAFF.

The chain carries TRBV19 and TRBJ1-5; tentatively, D is TRBD1 (5 bases). V lost 10 bases and J 8 bases, leaving 21 bases between the germline ends. Germline-derived CDR1 and CDR2 are LNHDA and SQIVND (reference sequence). The CDR3 has 14 amino acids. CDR3 bases: TGTGCCACGAGCCCCGTGGGGCGGAGGGAGCCCCAGCATTTT. Encoded protein: CATSPVGRREPQHF.

The chain employs TRBV5-1 and TRBJ1-2; 7 positions match TRBD1. Germline V CDR1 and CDR2: SGHRS, YFSETQ. The CDR3 is made up of 15 amino acids. Trimming took 0 bases from V and 8 from J; bases not matched to a gene: 10. CDR3 region: CASSLGDSRHQGYTF. The DNA of the CDR3 is TGCGCCAGCAGCTTGGGGGACAGCCGACATCAAGGCTACACCTTC.

The CDR3 protein is CASAPHASGRNEQYF. For the CDR3, the DNA is TGTGCCTCAGCCCCGCACGCTAGCGGGAGGAACGAGCAGTACTTC. The V gene is TRBV27, the J gene TRBJ2-7; 11 nucleotides line up with TRBD2. The CDR3 has 15 amino acids. The ends lost 11 bases at V and 5 bases at J; junction bases unmatched: 14. Germline V lookup: CDR1 MNHEY, CDR2 SMNVEV (reference sequence).

CDR3 sequence: CASSRRGLGTEFSTDTQYF. In DNA, the CDR3 is TGTGCCAGCAGCCGGAGGGGTTTAGGGACCGAGTTTAGCACAGATACGCAGTATTTT. The chain combines TRBV2 with TRBJ2-3; tentative D call: TRBD2 (6 bases). Trimming shortened V by 6 bases and J by 0 bases, and 25 bases separated the two germline ends. There are 19 residues in the CDR3. Germline CDR1 and CDR2: SNHLY and FYNNEI.

This clone showed up just once. The DNA for the CDR3 is TGTGCCAGCTCACCAAGAACCGGGACAGGGTTGAACACTGAAGCTTTCTTT. It encodes CASSPRTGTGLNTEAFF. The chain has TRBV18 and TRBJ1-1; TRBD1 matches 9 bases. This CDR3 comprises 17 residues. Germline trimming cut 2 bases from V and 0 bases from J; bases unmatched to any gene: 7. The germline CDR1 and CDR2 sequences are KGHSH and LQKENI.

The rearrangement links TRBV2 to TRBJ2-1, with TRBD2 matching 7 bases. Germline V lookup: CDR1 SNHLY, CDR2 FYNNEI. Trimming took 6 bases from V and 2 from J; bases not matched to a gene: 4. This CDR3 region has 14 residues. CDR3 residues: CASRTGLTYNEQFF. CDR3 DNA: TGTGCCAGCAGGACGGGACTAACCTACAATGAGCAGTTCTTC.

V usage is TRBV5-6 and J usage is TRBJ2-3; 9 bases are a match to TRBD1. With 0 bases clipped from V and 0 bases from J, the junction kept 2 bases outside the gene matches. The germline V gene encodes CDR1 SGHDT and CDR2 YYEEEE. The CDR3 has 16 residues. CDR3 loop: CASSLVQGASTDTQYF. In DNA form, the CDR3 reads TGTGCCAGCAGCTTGGTACAGGGGGCCAGCACAGATACGCAGTATTTT. The whole variable domain, filled in from reference TRBV5-6 and TRBJ2-3, reads DAGVTQSPTHLIKTRGQQVTLRCSPKSGHDTVSWYQQALGQGPQFIFQYYEEEERQRGNFPDRFSGHQFPNYSSELNVNALLLGDSALYLCASSLVQGASTDTQYFGPGTRLTVL.

This chain joins TRBV6-4 and TRBJ1-6, with 9 bases identical to TRBD1. The CDR3 is 15 residues long. V was clipped by 8 bases and J by 10 bases; unmatched bases: 12. Germline V gene data show CDR1 as MRHNA and CDR2 as SNTAGT. The DNA for the CDR3 is TGTGCCAGCGCAGCGTCGACAGGGGGTTCGTCACCCCTCCACTTT. This gives the protein CASAASTGGSSPLHF.